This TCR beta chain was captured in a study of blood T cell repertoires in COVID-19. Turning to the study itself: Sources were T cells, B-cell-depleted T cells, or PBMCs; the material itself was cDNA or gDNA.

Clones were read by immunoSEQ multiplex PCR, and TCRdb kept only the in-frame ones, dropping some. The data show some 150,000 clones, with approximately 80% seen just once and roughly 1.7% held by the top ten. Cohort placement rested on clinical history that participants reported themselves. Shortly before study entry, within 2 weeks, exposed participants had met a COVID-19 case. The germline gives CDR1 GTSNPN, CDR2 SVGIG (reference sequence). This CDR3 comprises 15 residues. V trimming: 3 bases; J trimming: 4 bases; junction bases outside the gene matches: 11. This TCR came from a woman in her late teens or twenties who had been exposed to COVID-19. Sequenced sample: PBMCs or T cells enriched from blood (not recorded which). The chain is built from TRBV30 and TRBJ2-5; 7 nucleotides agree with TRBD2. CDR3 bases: TGTGCCTGGAGGGTGGGAGGGCGGAGTAGAGAGACCCAGTACTTC. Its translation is CAWRVGGRSRETQYF.